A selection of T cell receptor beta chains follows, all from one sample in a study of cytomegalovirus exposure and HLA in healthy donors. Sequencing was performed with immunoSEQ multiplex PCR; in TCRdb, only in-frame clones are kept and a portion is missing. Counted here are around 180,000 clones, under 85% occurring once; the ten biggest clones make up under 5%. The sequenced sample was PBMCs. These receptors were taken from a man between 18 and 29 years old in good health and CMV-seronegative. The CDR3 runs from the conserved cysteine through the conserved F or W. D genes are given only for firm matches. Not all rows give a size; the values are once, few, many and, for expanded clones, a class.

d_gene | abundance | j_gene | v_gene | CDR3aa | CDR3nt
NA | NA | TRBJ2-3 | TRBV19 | CASTPTSRSTDTQYF | TGTGCCAGTACCCCGACAAGCCGAAGCACAGATACGCAGTATTTT
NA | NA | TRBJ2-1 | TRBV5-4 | CASSQGGRSSYNEQFF | TGTGCCAGCAGCCAGGGGGGCAGAAGCTCCTACAATGAGCAGTTCTTC
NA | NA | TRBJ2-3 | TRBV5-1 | CASSSVSSSTDTQYF | TGCGCCAGCAGCTCGGTTAGCAGCAGCACAGATACGCAGTATTTT
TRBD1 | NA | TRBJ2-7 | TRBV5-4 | CASSWEGTGEYEQYF | TGTGCCAGCAGCTGGGAGGGGACAGGGGAATACGAGCAGTACTTC
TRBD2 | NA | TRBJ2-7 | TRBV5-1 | CASRLAGGGRYEQYF | TGCGCCAGCAGGTTGGCGGGAGGAGGGCGCTACGAGCAGTACTTC
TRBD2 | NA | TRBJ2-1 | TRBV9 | CASSPTSGKARGSYNEQFF | TGTGCCAGCAGCCCTACTAGCGGGAAGGCCCGAGGATCCTACAATGAGCAGTTCTTC
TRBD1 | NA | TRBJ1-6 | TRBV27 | CASRRTGGGSPLHF | TGTGCCAGCAGACGCACAGGGGGCGGTTCACCCCTCCACTTT
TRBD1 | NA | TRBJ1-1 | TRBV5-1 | CASSAQGDTEAFF | TGCGCCAGCAGCGCCCAGGGGGACACTGAAGCTTTCTTT
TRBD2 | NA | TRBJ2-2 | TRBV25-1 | CASSDPLAGANTGELFF | TGTGCCAGCAGTGATCCCCTAGCGGGGGCGAACACCGGGGAGCTGTTTTTT
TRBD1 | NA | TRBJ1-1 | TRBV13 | CASSLEGGRAFF | TGTGCCAGCAGCTTAGAAGGGGGCCGAGCTTTCTTT
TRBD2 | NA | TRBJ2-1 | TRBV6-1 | CASSERELAGRNEQFF | TGTGCCAGCAGTGAAAGGGAACTAGCGGGGCGCAATGAGCAGTTCTTC
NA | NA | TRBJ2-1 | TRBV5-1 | CASSFTENSYNEQFF | TGCGCCAGCAGCTTCACAGAGAACTCCTACAATGAGCAGTTCTTC
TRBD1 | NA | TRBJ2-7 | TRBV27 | CASSPGGQGATGYEQYF | TGTGCCAGCTCCCCGGGGGGACAGGGGGCAACGGGCTACGAGCAGTACTTC
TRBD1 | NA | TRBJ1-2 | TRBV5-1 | CASSLSRTGYGYTF | TGCGCCAGCAGCTTGTCCCGGACAGGGTATGGCTACACCTTC
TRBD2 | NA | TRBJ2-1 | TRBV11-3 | CASSWGLAGVSSYNEQFF | TGTGCCAGCAGCTGGGGACTAGCGGGAGTTTCATCCTACAATGAGCAGTTCTTC
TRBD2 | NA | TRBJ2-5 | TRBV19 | CASSIALAGGPGKTQYF | TGTGCCAGTAGTATAGCACTAGCGGGAGGCCCCGGGAAGACCCAGTACTTC
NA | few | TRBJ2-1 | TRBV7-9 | CASSLPGRNEQFF | TGTGCCAGCAGCCTTCCGGGTCGCAATGAGCAGTTCTTC
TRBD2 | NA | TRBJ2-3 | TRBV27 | CASSLASGADTQYF | TGTGCCAGCAGTTTAGCTAGCGGGGCAGATACGCAGTATTTT
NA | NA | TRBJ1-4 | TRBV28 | CASSLNGSGEKLFF | TGTGCCAGCAGTCTCAACGGGAGCGGTGAAAAACTGTTTTTT
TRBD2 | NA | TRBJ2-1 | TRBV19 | CASSGGLAGGGGEQFF | TGTGCCAGTAGTGGGGGACTAGCGGGAGGGGGCGGTGAGCAGTTCTTC
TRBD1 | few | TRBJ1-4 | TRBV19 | CASSISGTGVEKLFF | TGTGCCAGTAGTATTAGTGGGACAGGGGTAGAAAAACTGTTTTTT
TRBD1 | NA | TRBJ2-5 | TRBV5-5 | CASSSAPGQGAWEQYF | TGTGCCAGCAGCTCCGCACCCGGACAGGGAGCTTGGGAGCAGTACTTC
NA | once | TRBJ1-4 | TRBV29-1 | CSVDWGGEKLFF | TGCAGCGTTGACTGGGGGGGAGAAAAACTGTTTTTT
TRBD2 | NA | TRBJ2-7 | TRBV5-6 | CASSSGLAGGPISYEQYF | TGTGCCAGCAGCTCGGGACTAGCGGGAGGCCCTATCTCCTACGAGCAGTACTTC
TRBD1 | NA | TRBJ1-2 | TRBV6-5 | CASSYSLGQGAVGYTF | TGTGCCAGCAGTTACTCCCTCGGACAGGGGGCGGTTGGCTACACCTTC
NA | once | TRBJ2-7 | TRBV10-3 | CAIRDGTYEQYF | TGTGCCATCAGGGACGGGACCTACGAGCAGTACTTC
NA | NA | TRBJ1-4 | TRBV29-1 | CSVGGRANEKLFF | TGCAGCGTTGGTGGGAGGGCTAATGAAAAACTGTTTTTT
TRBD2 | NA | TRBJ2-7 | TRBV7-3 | CASSLTSGYEQYF | TGTGCCAGCAGCCTGACTAGCGGCTACGAGCAGTACTTC
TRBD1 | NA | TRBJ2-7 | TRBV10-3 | CAISESKGRGQGNEQYF | TGTGCCATCAGTGAGTCGAAGGGTAGGGGACAGGGGAACGAGCAGTACTTC
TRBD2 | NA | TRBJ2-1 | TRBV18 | CASSLRGQRGTHNEQFF | TGTGCCAGCTCCCTCCGAGGTCAGCGGGGGACCCACAATGAGCAGTTCTTC
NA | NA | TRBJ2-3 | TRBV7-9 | CASSLGVAASTDTQYF | TGTGCCAGCAGCTTAGGAGTAGCGGCTAGCACAGATACGCAGTATTTT
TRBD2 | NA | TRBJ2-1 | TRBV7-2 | CASSLVGGGSEQFF | TGTGCCAGCAGCTTAGTAGGCGGGGGAAGTGAGCAGTTCTTC
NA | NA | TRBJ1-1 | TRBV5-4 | CASSWRGSQAEAFF | TGTGCCAGCAGCTGGAGGGGTAGTCAAGCTGAAGCTTTCTTT
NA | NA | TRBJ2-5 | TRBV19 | CASSIAGGRETQYF | TGTGCCAGTAGTATCGCCGGGGGGCGGGAGACCCAGTACTTC
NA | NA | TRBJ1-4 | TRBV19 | CASKLDGIANEKLFF | TGTGCCAGTAAACTAGACGGGATAGCTAATGAAAAACTGTTTTTT
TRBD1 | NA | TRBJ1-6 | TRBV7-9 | CASSSGQGHSPLHF | TGTGCCAGCAGCTCAGGACAGGGCCATTCACCCCTCCACTTT
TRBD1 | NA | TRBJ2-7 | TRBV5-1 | CASSTRDSYYEQYF | TGCGCCAGCAGCACCAGGGACAGTTACTACGAGCAGTACTTC
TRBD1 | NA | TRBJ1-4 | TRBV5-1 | CASSPGQGTSTNEKLFF | TGCGCCAGCAGTCCGGGACAGGGGACTTCGACTAATGAAAAACTGTTTTTT
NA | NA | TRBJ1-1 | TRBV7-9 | CASSLEGSWAEAFF | TGTGCCAGCAGCTTGGAGGGGTCATGGGCTGAAGCTTTCTTT
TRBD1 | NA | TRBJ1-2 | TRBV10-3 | CAISELVSQGESPAHYGYTF | TGTGCCATCAGTGAATTGGTCTCCCAGGGGGAATCCCCTGCCCACTATGGCTACACCTTC
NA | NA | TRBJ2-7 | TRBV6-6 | CAILQGPYEQYF | TGTGCCATCCTTCAGGGTCCCTACGAGCAGTACTTC